This TCR beta chain derives from a study of T-cell memory formation after mild COVID-19. Each CDR3 protein is one row after TCRdb ran MiXCR on the 5' RACE reads. This table has 250,000 to 300,000 distinct CDR3 sequences, roughly 8.2% appearing once. Germline V lookup: CDR1 MNHEY, CDR2 SMNVEV (reference sequence). Trimming took off 5 bases at V and 5 bases at J, with 21 bases between the two ends. CDR3 length: 16 amino acids. The table lists this clonotype with a few counts. This clonotype was obtained from a man younger than 35 who had mild COVID-19 (a few samples of this study predate the infection). Cell type and time point are not known. The material sequenced was PBMCs or a T cell subset sorted from them (not recorded which). The V and J genes are TRBV27 and TRBJ1-1, with D possibly being TRBD1 (6 bases). The CDR3 sequence: CASSLDLGGRFTEAFF. CDR3 DNA sequence: TGTGCCAGCAGTCTAGATCTTGGGGGGCGTTTTACTGAAGCTTTCTTT.